This T cell receptor (beta chain) was captured in a study of blood T cell repertoires in COVID-19. Per the original methods: Reference gene primer amplification gave estimated nucleated cell counts. Assay: immunoSEQ multiplex PCR; the TCRdb copy retains only in-frame clones and omits some. V and J calls and clone size follow that table, whereas D and trimming were derived from the DNA. The table shows about 300,000 clones, with roughly 83% occurring only once. V lost 3 bases and J 7 bases, leaving 16 bases between the germline ends. The CDR3 totals 15 residues. CDR1 is LNHDA, CDR2 SQIVND, per germline (reference sequence).

The sequenced sample was peripheral blood. This chain joins TRBV19 and TRBJ1-5; possible D gene TRBD1, 5 bases. The source is a human donor with COVID-19, enrolled during active disease. The donor label of this sample is uncertain. CDR3 region: CASSMWGDRPQPQHF. The CDR3 DNA follows: TGTGCCAGTAGTATGTGGGGGGATAGGCCCCAGCCCCAGCATTTT.